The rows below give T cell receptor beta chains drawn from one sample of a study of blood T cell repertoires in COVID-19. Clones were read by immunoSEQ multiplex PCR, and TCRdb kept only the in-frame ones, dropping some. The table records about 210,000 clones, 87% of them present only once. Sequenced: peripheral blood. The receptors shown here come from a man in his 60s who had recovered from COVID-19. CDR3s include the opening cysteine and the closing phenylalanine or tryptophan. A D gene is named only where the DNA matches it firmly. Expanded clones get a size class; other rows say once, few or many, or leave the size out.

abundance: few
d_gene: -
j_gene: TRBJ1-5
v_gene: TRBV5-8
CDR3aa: CASSQQDRSNQPQHF
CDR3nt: TGTGCCAGCAGCCAACAGGACAGAAGCAATCAGCCCCAGCATTTT

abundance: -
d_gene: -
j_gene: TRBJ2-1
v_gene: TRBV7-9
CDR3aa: CASSSGQNNEQFF
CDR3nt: TGTGCCAGCAGCAGCGGACAGAACAATGAGCAGTTCTTC

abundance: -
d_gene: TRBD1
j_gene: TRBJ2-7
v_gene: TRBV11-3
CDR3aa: CASSFGQGIGYEQYF
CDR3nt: TGTGCCAGCAGCTTCGGACAGGGGATTGGGTACGAGCAGTACTTC

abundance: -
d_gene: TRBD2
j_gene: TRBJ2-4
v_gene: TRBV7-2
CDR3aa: CASSLRLAGDLAKNIQYF
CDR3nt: TGTGCCAGCAGTTTAAGACTAGCGGGGGATCTAGCCAAAAACATTCAGTACTTC

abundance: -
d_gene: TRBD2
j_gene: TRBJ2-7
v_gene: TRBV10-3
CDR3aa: CAISEPGTSGKREQYF
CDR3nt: TGTGCCATCAGTGAGCCCGGGACTAGCGGGAAGCGAGAGCAGTACTTC

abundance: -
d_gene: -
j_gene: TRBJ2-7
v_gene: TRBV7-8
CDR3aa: CASSSDGYEQYF
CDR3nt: TGTGCCAGCAGCAGCGACGGATACGAGCAGTACTTC

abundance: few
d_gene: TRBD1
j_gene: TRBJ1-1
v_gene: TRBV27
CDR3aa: CASSLSFRQGAPEAFF
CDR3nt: TGTGCCAGCAGTTTATCGTTTAGGCAGGGGGCCCCTGAAGCTTTCTTT

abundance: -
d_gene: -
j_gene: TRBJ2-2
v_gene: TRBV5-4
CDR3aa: CASSLDQGPGELFF
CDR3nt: TGTGCCAGCAGCTTGGACCAGGGGCCCGGGGAGCTGTTTTTT

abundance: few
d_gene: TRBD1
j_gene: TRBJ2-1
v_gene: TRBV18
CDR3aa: CASSRRTGGYNEQFF
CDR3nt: TGTGCCAGCTCCCGGAGGACAGGGGGCTACAATGAGCAGTTCTTC

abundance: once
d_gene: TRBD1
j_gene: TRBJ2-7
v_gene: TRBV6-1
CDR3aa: CASSEAGTEYEQYF
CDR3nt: TGTGCCAGCAGTGAAGCAGGGACAGAGTACGAGCAGTACTTC

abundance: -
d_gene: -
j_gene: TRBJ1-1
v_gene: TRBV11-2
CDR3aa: CASSLDLSNTEAFF
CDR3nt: TGTGCCAGCAGCTTAGACCTCTCGAACACTGAAGCTTTCTTT

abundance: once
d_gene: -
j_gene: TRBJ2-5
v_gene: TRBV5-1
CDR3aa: CASSLGETETQYF
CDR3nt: TGCGCCAGCAGCTTGGGGGAGACGGAGACCCAGTACTTC

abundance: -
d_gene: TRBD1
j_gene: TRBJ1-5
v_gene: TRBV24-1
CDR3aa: CATSENRGLSNQPQHF
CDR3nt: TGTGCCACCAGTGAAAACAGGGGGCTAAGCAATCAGCCCCAGCATTTT

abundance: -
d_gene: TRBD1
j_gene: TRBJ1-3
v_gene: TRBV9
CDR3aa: CASSAGQGGSGNTIYF
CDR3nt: TGTGCCAGCAGCGCCGGACAGGGCGGGTCTGGAAACACCATATATTTT

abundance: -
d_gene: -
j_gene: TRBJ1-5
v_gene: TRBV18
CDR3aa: CASSLTGLPNQPQHF
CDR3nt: TGTGCCAGCTCCCTAACAGGGTTGCCCAATCAGCCCCAGCATTTT

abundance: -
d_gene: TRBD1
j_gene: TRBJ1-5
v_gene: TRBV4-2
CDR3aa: CASSQAGTANSNQPQHF
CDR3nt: TGTGCCAGCAGCCAAGCTGGGACAGCAAATAGCAATCAGCCCCAGCATTTT

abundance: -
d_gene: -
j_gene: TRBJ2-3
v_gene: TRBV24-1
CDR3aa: CATSGAGRTDTQYF
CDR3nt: TGTGCCACCAGTGGGGCAGGTCGCACAGATACGCAGTATTTT

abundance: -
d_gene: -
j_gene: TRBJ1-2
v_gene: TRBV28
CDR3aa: CASSLGGYGYTF
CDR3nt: TGTGCCAGCAGTTTAGGGGGGTATGGCTACACCTTC

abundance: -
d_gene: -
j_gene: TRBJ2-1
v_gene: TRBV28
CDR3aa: CASSPVTRINEQFF
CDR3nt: TGTGCCAGCAGTCCCGTGACTAGAATCAATGAGCAGTTCTTC

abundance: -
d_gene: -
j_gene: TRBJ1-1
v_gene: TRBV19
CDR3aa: CASSIDPSLSREAFF
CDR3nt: TGTGCCAGTAGTATAGATCCCTCGCTCTCAAGGGAGGCTTTCTTT

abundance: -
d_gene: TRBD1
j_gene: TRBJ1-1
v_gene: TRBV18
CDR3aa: CASSQGQGMNTEAFF
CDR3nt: TGTGCCAGCTCACAAGGACAGGGGATGAACACTGAAGCTTTCTTT

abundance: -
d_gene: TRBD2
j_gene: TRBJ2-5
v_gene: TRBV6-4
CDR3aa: CASSDFGLAGALGETQYF
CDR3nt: TGTGCCAGCAGTGACTTCGGACTAGCGGGGGCGTTGGGGGAGACCCAGTACTTC

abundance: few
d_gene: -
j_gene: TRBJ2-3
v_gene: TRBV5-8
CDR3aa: CASSLNRRDGDTQYF
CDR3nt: TGTGCCAGCAGCTTGAACCGCAGGGATGGAGATACGCAGTATTTT

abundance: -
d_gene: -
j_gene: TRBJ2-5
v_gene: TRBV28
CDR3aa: CASRTVSGWGETQYF
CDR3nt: TGTGCCAGCAGGACCGTAAGCGGGTGGGGGGAGACCCAGTACTTC

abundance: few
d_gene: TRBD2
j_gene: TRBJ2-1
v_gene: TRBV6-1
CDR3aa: CASSDTSGTPSSYNEQFF
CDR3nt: TGTGCCAGCAGTGATACTAGCGGGACGCCCAGCTCCTACAATGAGCAGTTCTTC

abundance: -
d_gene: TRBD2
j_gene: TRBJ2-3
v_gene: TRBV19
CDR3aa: CASSEVTGGPDTQYF
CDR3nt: TGTGCCAGTAGTGAAGTGACGGGGGGGCCAGATACGCAGTATTTT

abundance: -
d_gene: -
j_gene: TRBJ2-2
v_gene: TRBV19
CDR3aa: CASSIVVEATGELFF
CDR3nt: TGTGCCAGTAGTATAGTGGTAGAGGCCACCGGGGAGCTGTTTTTT

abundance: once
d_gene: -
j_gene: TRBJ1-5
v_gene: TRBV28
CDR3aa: CASSFQGNQPQHF
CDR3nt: TGTGCCAGCAGTTTCCAGGGCAATCAGCCCCAGCATTTT

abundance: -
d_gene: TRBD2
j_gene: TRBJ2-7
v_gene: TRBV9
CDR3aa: CASSVAPGGPYEQYF
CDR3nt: TGTGCCAGCAGCGTAGCTCCGGGAGGGCCCTACGAGCAGTACTTC